This passage covers 6 T cell receptor beta chains from one sample sequenced in a study of blood T cells in healthy people across ages. A J-beta primer mix and a sample-barcoded 5' primer were used in a second PCR of roughly 6 to 11 cycles. TCRdb fed the 5' RACE reads into MiXCR, producing one record per CDR3 protein. The table shows roughly 800,000 distinct CDR3 sequences, with about 36% occurring only once. Sequenced: blood. The source of these receptors is a man aged 18-30 years in good health.

This clonotype was counted a single time. V usage is TRBV18 and J usage is TRBJ2-1, with D perhaps matching TRBD1 or TRBD2 (6 bases each). Germline CDR1 is KGHSH and CDR2 is LQKENI. The V end was cut by 3 bases, the J end by 4 bases, with 16 bases between. CDR3 length equals 16 residues. CDR3 coding DNA: TGTGCCAGCTCACCGTCGCGGGACAAGGCATACAATGAGCAGTTCTTC. Amino acid sequence: CASSPSRDKAYNEQFF.

Comments on this clonotype: With a much larger clone just one base away, this may be a read error. This chain links TRBV12-3 or TRBV12-4 with TRBJ2-5; D is uncertain. The CDR3 runs to 14 residues. The V and J ends lost 1 base and 11 bases respectively, with 17 bases between them. CDR3 coding DNA: TGTGCCAGCAGTTTAGACCGTGTGATGCATGAGCAGTACTTC. Its protein product is CASSLDRVMHEQYF.

The rearrangement links TRBV7-9 to TRBJ2-7; 11 positions match TRBD1. V gave up 0 bases and J gave up 5 bases; unmatched junction bases: 3. This CDR3 is 15 amino acids long. Per germline, CDR1 SEHNR and CDR2 FQNEAQ (reference sequence). CDR3 sequence: CASSLASGQGDEQYF. The CDR3 coding sequence is TGTGCCAGCAGCTTAGCCTCGGGACAGGGGGACGAGCAGTACTTC.

This clonotype showed up many times. The rearrangement joins TRBV4-3 to TRBJ1-2, with D maybe TRBD1 (6 bases). V was pared by 1 base and J by 2 bases, with 14 bases between. Germline V gene data show CDR1 as LGHNA and CDR2 as YSLEER. CDR3 length equals 16 residues. The CDR3 DNA follows: TGCGCCAGCAGCCAAGCCCTATTTGGGGGCAACTATGGCTACACCTTC. It yields the protein CASSQALFGGNYGYTF.

The chain joins TRBV7-9 to TRBJ2-3, with D possibly TRBD2 on 6 matching bases. This CDR3 is built from 14 residues. The V and J ends lost 5 bases and 6 bases respectively, with 15 bases between them. The V gene's germline CDR1 is SEHNR and CDR2 FQNEAQ (reference sequence). This chain's CDR3 is CASSPTRGRDTQYF. CDR3 coding DNA: TGTGCCAGCAGCCCGACCCGAGGGAGGGATACGCAGTATTTT.

This clonotype was counted ten times or more. V and J are TRBV5-1 and TRBJ2-7; TRBD2 is a possible D gene (5 bases). The V end was cut by 4 bases, the J end by 0 bases, with 17 bases between. Germline values: CDR1 SGHRS, CDR2 YFSETQ. The CDR3 is made up of 16 amino acids. As DNA, the CDR3 is TGCGCCAGCAGCAAAGAGGACTCACCTAGCTCCTACGAGCAGTACTTC. Its protein product is CASSKEDSPSSYEQYF.